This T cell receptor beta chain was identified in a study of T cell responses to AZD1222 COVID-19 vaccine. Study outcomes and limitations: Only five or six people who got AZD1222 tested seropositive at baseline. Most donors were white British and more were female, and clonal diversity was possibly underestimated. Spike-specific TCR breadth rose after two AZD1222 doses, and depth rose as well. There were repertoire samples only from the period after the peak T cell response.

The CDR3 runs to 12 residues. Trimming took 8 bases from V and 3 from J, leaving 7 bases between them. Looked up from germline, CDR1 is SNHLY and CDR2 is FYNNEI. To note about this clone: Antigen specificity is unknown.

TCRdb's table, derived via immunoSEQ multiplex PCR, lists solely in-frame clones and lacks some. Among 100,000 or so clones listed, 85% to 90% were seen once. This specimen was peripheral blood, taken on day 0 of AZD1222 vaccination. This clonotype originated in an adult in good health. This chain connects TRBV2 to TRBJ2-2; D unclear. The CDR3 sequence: CASQVYTGELFF. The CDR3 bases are TGTGCCAGCCAGGTTTACACCGGGGAGCTGTTTTTT.